This T cell receptor (beta chain) came from a study of glioma-infiltrating T cells. TCR alpha and beta CDR3 regions were amplified from RNA using iRepertoire nested multiplex PCR. TCRdb analysed the multiplex PCR reads with MiXCR anew, one entry per CDR3 protein. This sample has 400,000 or so distinct CDR3 sequences; roughly 41% occur once, and the top ten carry 9.5% to 15%. This clonotype was counted many times. This receptor was taken from a human donor with low-grade glioma or glioblastoma, undergoing nonglioma brain surgery, or in good health (not recorded which). The sequenced material came from glioma tissue, nonneoplastic brain tissue, or PBMCs (not recorded which).

The CDR3 sequence: CASSPRLERDWPDTQYF. CDR3 nucleotide sequence: TGTGCCAGCAGTCCCCGACTGGAGCGGGATTGGCCAGATACGCAGTATTTT. The chain has TRBV27 and TRBJ2-3; TRBD2 matches 7 bases. The CDR3 runs to 17 residues. V dropped 5 bases and J dropped 4; count of bases not matched to a gene: 15. The germline V gene has CDR1 MNHEY and CDR2 SMNVEV (reference sequence).